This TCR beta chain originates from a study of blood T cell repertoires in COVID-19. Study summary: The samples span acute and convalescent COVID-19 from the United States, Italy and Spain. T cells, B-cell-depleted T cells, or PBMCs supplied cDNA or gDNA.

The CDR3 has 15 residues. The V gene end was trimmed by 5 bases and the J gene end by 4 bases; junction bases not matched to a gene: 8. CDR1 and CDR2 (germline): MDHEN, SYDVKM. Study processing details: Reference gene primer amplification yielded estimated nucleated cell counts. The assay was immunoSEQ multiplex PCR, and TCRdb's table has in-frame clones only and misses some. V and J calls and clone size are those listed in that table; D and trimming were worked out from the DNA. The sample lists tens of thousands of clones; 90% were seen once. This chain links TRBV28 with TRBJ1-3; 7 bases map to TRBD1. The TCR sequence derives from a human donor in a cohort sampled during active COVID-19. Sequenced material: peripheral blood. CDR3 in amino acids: CASSRDSPRGNTIYF. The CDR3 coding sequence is TGTGCCAGCAGTCGGGACAGCCCGAGAGGAAACACCATATATTTT.